What follows is one TCR beta chain and its context. The antigen remains unidentified. Measured with immunoSEQ multiplex PCR; TCRdb has only the in-frame clones, and not every one. This table has roughly 97,000 clones, around 80% appearing once. These data originate in a study of cytotoxic CD8 clonotypes in ibrutinib-treated CLL. Study context: Response material was collected after a median around 12 months of treatment, range 6 to 36.

Around 1.8 micrograms of genomic DNA came from cryopreserved PBMCs for TCR beta libraries. General study points: Baseline-level clonality went beyond age-matched healthy donors and moved in step with circulating CD8+ T-cell counts. Upon ibrutinib response clonality rose, and upon progression it fell back toward baseline.

This CDR3 contains 17 residues. Germline V gives CDR1 LNHDA, CDR2 SQIVND (reference sequence). V dropped 5 bases and J dropped 0; count of bases not matched to a gene: 7. Sequenced material: PBMCs, taken after 12 months of ibrutinib treatment. The TCR sequence derives from a human donor with chronic lymphocytic leukemia. The chain has TRBV19 and TRBJ2-6; 7 bases map to TRBD2. Written as DNA, the CDR3 is TGTGCCAGTAGTTCGGGGGGAATTTCCTCTGGGGCCAACGTCCTGACTTTC. It specifies CASSSGGISSGANVLTF. Combining the CDR3 with reference TRBV19 and TRBJ2-6 gives the whole variable domain DGGITQSPKYLFRKEGQNVTLSCEQNLNHDAMYWYRQDPGQGLRLIYYSQIVNDFQKGDIAEGYSVSREKKESFPLTVTSAQKNPTAFYLCASSSGGISSGANVLTFGAGSRLTVL.